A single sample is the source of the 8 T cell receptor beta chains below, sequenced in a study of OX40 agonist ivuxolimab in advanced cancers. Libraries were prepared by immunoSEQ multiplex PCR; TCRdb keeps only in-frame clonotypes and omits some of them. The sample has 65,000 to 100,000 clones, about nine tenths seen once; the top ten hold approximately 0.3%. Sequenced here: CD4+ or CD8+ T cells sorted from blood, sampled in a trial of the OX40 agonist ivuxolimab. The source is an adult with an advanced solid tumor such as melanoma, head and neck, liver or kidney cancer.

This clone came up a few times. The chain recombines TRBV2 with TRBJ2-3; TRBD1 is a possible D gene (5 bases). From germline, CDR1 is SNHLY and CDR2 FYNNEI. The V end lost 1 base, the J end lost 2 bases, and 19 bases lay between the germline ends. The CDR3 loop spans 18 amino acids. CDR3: CASSEGGVIPSHTDTQYF. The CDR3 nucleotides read TGTGCCAGCAGTGAAGGGGGCGTGATCCCCTCGCACACAGATACGCAGTATTTT.

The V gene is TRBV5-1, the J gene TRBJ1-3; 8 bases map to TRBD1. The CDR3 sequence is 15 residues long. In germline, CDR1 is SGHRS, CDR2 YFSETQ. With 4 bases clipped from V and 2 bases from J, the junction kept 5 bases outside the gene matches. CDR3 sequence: CASSGTGLTGNTIYF. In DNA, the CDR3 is TGCGCCAGCAGCGGGACAGGATTAACTGGAAACACCATATATTTT.

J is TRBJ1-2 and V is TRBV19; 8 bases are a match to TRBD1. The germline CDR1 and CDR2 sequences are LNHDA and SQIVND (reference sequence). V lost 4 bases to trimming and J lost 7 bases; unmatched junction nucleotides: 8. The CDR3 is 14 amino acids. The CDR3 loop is CASSTTQGAGGYTF. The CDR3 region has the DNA TGTGCCAGTAGTACAACCCAGGGGGCTGGTGGCTACACCTTC.

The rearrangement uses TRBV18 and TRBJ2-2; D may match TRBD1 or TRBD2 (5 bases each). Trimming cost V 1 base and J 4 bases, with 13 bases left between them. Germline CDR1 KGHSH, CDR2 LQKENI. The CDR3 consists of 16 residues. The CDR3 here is CASSPQSGRATGELFF. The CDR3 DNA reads TGTGCCAGCTCACCACAATCGGGGCGGGCCACCGGGGAGCTGTTTTTT.

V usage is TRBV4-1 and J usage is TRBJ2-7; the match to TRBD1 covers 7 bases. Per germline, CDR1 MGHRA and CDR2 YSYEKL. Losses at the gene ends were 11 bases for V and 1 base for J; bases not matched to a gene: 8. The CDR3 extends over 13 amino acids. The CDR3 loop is CAPLRDSSYEQYF. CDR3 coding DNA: TGCGCCCCTCTCCGGGACAGTTCCTACGAGCAGTACTTC.

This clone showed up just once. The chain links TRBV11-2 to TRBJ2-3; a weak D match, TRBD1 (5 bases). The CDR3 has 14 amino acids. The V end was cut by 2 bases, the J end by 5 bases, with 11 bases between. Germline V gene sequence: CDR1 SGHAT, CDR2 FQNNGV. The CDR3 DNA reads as TGTGCCAGCAGCTTAATGCGTCAGGGAGATACGCAGTATTTT. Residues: CASSLMRQGDTQYF. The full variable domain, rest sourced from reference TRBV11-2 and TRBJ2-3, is EAGVAQSPRYKIIEKRQSVAFWCNPISGHATLYWYQQILGQGPKLLIQFQNNGVVDDSQLPKDRFSAERLKGVDSTLKIQPAKLEDSAVYLCASSLMRQGDTQYFGPGTRLTVL.

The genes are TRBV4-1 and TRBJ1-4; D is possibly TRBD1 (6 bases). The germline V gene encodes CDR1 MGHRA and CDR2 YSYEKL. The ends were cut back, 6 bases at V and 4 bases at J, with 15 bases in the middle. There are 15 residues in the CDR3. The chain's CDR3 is CASRQGGGGNEKLFF. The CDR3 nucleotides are TGCGCCAGCAGACAGGGTGGGGGAGGTAATGAAAAACTGTTTTTT.

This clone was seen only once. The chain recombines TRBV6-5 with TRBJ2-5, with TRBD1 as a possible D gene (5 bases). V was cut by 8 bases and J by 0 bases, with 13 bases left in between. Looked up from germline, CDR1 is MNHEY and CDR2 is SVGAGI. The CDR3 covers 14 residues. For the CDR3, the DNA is TGTGCCAGCCGACAGACGGCTAACCAAGAGACCCAGTACTTC. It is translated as CASRQTANQETQYF.